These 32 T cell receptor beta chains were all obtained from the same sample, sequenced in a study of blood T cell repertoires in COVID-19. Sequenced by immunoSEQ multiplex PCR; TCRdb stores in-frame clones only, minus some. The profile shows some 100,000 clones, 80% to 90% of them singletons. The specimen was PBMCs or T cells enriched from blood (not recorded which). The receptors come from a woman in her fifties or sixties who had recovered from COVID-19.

CDR3 protein: CASSKGRQGLLSNQPQHF. The CDR3 coding sequence is TGTGCCAGCAGCAAAGGCCGTCAGGGACTACTTAGCAATCAGCCCCAGCATTTT. The genes are TRBV21-1 and TRBJ1-5. TRBV21-1 is shown as a pseudogene. The CDR3 is 18 residues long.

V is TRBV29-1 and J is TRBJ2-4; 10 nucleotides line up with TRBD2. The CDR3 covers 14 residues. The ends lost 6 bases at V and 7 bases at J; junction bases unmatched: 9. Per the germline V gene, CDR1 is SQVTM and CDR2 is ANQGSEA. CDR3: CSVGASGRKNIQYF. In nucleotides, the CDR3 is TGCAGCGTGGGTGCTAGCGGGAGAAAGAACATTCAGTACTTC.

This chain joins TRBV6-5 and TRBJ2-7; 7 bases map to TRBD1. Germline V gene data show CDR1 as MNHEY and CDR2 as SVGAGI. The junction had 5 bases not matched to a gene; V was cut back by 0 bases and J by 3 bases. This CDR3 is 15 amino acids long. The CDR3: CASSYSTGSFYEQYF. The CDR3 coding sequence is TGTGCCAGCAGTTACTCGACAGGGAGCTTCTACGAGCAGTACTTC.

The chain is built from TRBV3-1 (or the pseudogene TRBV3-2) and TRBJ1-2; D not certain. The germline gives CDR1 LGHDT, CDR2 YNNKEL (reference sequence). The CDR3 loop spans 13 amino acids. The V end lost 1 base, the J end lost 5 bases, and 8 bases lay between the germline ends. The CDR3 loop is CASSQVPRYGYTF. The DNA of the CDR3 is TGTGCCAGCAGCCAAGTCCCTCGGTATGGCTACACCTTC.

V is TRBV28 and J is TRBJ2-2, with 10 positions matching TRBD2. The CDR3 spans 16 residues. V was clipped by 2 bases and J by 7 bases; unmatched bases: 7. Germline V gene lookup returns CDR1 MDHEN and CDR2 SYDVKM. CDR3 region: CASSLGTSAARGELFF. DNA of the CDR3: TGTGCCAGCAGTTTAGGGACTAGCGCCGCCCGCGGGGAGCTGTTTTTT. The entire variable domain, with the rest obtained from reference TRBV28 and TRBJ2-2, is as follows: DVKVTQSSRYLVKRTGEKVFLECVQDMDHENMFWYRQDPGLGLRLIYFSYDVKMKEKGDIPEGYSVSREKKERFSLILESASTNQTSMYLCASSLGTSAARGELFFGEGSRLTVL.

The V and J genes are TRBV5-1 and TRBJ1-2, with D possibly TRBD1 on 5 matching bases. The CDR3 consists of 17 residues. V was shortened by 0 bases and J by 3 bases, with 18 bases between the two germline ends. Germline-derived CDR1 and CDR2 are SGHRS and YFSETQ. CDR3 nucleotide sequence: TGCGCCAGCAGCTTGGAGTCTGGCAGTCGGGGGGACTATGGCTACACCTTC. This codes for CASSLESGSRGDYGYTF.

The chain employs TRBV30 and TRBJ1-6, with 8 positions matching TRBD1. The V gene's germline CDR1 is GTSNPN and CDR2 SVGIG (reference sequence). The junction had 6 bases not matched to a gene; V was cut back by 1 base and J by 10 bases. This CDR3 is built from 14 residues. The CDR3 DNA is TGTGCCTGGAGTGGAGACAGGGGTGGATCACCCCTCCACTTT. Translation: CAWSGDRGGSPLHF.

The CDR3 bases are TGTGCCAGCAGCGTTCCCGGAGGTGCGAGAAGATCTGGGGCCAACGTCCTGACTTTC. This gives the protein CASSVPGGARRSGANVLTF. This rearrangement joins TRBV7-9 to TRBJ2-6; D possibly corresponds to TRBD2 (5 bases). This CDR3 is built from 19 residues. Trimming took off 5 bases at V and 1 base at J, with 21 bases between the two ends. The germline V gene has CDR1 SEHNR and CDR2 FQNEAQ (reference sequence).

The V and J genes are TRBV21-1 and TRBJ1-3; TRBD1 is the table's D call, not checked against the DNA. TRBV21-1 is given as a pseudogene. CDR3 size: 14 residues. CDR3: CASGGPGTGNTIYF. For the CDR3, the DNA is TGTGCCAGCGGTGGGCCAGGAACTGGAAACACCATATATTTT.

CDR3 loop: CASSLYPPRDRATDEQYF. Written as DNA, the CDR3 is TGTGCCAGCAGCTTATACCCCCCCCGGGACAGGGCCACGGACGAGCAGTACTTC. V and J are TRBV7-3 and TRBJ2-7, with 9 positions matching TRBD1. CDR3 length equals 18 residues. The V gene's germline CDR1 is SGHTA and CDR2 FQGTGA. With 2 bases clipped from V and 5 bases from J, the junction kept 16 bases outside the gene matches.

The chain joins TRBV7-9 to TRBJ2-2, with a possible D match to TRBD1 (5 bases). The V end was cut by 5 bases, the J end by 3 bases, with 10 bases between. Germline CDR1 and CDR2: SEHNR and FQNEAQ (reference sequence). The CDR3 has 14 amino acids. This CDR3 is CASSPDSDTGELFF. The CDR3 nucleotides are TGTGCCAGCAGCCCTGACAGCGACACCGGGGAGCTGTTTTTT.

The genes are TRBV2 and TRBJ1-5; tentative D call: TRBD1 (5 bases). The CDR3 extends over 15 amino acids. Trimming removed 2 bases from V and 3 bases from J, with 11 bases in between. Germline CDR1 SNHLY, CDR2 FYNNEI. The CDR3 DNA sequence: TGTGCCAGCAGTGAATGGAAAGGGGTCAATCAGCCCCAGCATTTT. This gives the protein CASSEWKGVNQPQHF.

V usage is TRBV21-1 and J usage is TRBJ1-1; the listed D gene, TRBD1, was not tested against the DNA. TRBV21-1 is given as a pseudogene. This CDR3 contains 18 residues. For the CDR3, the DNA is TGTGCCAGCAGCACTGGGACAGGGGTGTTTCGAGGACCCACTGAAGCTTTCTTT. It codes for CASSTGTGVFRGPTEAFF.

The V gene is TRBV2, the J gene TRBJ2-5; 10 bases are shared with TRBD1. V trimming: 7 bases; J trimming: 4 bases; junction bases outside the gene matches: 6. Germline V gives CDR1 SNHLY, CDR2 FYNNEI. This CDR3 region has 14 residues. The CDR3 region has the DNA TGTGCCAGCAATTCCAGGACAGGGGGAGAGACCCAGTACTTC. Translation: CASNSRTGGETQYF.

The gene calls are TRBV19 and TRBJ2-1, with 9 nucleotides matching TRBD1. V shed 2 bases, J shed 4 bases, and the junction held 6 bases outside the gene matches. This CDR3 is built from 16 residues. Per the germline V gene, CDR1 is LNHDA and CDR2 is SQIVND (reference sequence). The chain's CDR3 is CASSITGTGNYNEQFF. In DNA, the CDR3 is TGTGCCAGTAGTATAACCGGGACAGGGAATTACAATGAGCAGTTCTTC.

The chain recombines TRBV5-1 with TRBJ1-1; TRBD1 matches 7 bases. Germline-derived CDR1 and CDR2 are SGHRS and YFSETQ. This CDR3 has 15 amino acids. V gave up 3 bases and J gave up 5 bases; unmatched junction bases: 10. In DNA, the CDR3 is TGCGCCAGCAGCTCGCTATACGGACAGGTGACTGAAGCTTTCTTT. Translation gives CASSSLYGQVTEAFF.

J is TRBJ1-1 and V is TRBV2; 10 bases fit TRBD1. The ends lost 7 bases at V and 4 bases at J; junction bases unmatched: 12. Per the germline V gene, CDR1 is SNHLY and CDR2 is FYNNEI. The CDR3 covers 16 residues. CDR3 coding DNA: TGTGCCAGCACCTTGACAGGGGGCGATTTGGGCACTGAAGCTTTCTTT. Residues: CASTLTGGDLGTEAFF. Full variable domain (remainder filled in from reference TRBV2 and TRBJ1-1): EPEVTQTPSHQVTQMGQEVILRCVPISNHLYFYWYRQILGQKVEFLVSFYNNEISEKSEIFDDQFSVERPDGSNFTLKIRSTKLEDSAMYFCASTLTGGDLGTEAFFGQGTRLTVV.

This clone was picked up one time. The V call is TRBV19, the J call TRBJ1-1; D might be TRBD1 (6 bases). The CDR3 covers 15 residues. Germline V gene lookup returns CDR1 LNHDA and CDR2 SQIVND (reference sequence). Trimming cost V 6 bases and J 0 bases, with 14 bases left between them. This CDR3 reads CASRIQGNMNTEAFF. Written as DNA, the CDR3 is TGTGCCAGTAGGATACAGGGTAACATGAACACTGAAGCTTTCTTT.

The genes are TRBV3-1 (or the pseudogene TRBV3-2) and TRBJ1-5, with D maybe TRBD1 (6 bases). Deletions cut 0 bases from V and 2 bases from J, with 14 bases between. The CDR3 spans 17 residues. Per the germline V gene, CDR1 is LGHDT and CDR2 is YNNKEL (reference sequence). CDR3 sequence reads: CASSQDVPGQGNQPQHF. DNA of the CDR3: TGTGCCAGCAGCCAAGATGTCCCGGGACAAGGCAATCAGCCCCAGCATTTT.

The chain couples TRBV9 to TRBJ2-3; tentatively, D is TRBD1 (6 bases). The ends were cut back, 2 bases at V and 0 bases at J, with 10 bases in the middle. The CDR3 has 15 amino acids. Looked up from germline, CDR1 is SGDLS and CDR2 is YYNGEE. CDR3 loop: CASSVGTTSTDTQYF. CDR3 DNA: TGTGCCAGCAGCGTCGGGACAACTAGCACAGATACGCAGTATTTT.

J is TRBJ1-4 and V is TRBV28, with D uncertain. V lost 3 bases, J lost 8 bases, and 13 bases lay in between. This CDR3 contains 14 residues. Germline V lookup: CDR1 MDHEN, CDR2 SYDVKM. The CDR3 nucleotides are TGTGCCAGCAGTTTGAGGGTTGAAAGGGAAAAACTGTTTTTT. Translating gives CASSLRVEREKLFF.

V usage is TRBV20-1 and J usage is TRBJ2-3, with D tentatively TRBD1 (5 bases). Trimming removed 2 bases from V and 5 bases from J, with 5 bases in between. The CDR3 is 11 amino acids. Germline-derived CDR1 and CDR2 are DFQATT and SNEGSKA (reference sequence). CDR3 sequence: CSARRGDTQYF. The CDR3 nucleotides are TGCAGTGCTAGAAGGGGAGATACGCAGTATTTT.

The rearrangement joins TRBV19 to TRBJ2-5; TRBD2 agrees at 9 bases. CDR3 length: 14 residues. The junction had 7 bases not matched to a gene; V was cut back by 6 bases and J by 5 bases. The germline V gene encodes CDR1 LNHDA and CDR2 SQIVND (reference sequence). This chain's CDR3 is CASSASGRFETQYF. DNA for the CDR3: TGTGCCAGTAGCGCCAGCGGGAGGTTTGAGACCCAGTACTTC.

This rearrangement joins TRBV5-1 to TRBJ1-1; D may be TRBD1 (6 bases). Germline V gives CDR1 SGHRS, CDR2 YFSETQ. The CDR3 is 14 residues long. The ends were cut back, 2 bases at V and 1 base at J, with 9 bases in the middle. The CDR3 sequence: CASSLPGQNTEAFF. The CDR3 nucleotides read TGCGCCAGCAGCTTACCGGGACAGAACACTGAAGCTTTCTTT.

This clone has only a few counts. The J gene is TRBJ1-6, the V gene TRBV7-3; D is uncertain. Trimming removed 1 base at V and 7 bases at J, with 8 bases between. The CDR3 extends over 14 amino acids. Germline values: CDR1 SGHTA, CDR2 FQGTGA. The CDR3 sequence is CASSLRASNSPLHF. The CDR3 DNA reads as TGTGCCAGCAGCTTAAGGGCATCCAATTCACCCCTCCACTTT.

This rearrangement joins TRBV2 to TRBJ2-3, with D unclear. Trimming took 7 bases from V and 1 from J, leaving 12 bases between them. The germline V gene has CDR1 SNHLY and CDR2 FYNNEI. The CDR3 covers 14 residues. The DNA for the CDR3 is TGTGCCAGCATCCTCAGCGAAGGCACAGATACGCAGTATTTT. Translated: CASILSEGTDTQYF.

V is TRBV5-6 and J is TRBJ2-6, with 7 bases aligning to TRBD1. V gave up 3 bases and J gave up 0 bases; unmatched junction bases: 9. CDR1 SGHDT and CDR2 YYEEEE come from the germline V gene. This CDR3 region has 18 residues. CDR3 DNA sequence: TGTGCCAGCAGCTCCTACACAGGGGTCTTCTCTGGGGCCAACGTCCTGACTTTC. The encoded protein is CASSSYTGVFSGANVLTF. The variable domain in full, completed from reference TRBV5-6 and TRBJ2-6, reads DAGVTQSPTHLIKTRGQQVTLRCSPKSGHDTVSWYQQALGQGPQFIFQYYEEEERQRGNFPDRFSGHQFPNYSSELNVNALLLGDSALYLCASSSYTGVFSGANVLTFGAGSRLTVL.

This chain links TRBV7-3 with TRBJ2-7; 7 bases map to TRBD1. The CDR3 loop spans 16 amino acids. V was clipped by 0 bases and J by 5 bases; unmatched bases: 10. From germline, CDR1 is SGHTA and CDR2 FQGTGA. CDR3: CASSLTATGLLNEQYF. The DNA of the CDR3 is TGTGCCAGCAGCTTAACGGCGACAGGGTTACTTAACGAGCAGTACTTC.

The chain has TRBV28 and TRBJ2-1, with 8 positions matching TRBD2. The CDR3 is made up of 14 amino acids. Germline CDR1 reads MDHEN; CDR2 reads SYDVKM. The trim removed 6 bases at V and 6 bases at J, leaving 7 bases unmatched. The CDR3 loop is CASRRTSGSNEQFF. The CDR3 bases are TGTGCCAGCAGACGCACTAGCGGAAGCAATGAGCAGTTCTTC.

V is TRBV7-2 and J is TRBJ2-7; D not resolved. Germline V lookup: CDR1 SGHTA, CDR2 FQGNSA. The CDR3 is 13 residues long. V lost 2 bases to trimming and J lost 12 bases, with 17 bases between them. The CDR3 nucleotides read TGTGCCAGCAGCTTAAATTGGGCGTTGACCCTGTACTTC. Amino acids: CASSLNWALTLYF.

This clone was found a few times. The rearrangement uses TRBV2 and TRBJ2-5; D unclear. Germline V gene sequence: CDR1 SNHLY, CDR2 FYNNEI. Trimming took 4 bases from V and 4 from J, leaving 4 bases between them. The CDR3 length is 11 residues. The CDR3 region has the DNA TGTGCCAGCAGTGTCGGAGAGACCCAGTACTTC. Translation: CASSVGETQYF. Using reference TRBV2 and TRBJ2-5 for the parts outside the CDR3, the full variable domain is EPEVTQTPSHQVTQMGQEVILRCVPISNHLYFYWYRQILGQKVEFLVSFYNNEISEKSEIFDDQFSVERPDGSNFTLKIRSTKLEDSAMYFCASSVGETQYFGPGTRLLVL.

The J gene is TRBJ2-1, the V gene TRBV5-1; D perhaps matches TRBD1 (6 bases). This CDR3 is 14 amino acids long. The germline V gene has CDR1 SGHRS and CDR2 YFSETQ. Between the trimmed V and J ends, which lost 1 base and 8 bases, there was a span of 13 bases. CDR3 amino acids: CASSLTTGPHEQFF. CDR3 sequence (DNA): TGCGCCAGCAGCTTGACAACAGGGCCCCATGAGCAGTTCTTC.